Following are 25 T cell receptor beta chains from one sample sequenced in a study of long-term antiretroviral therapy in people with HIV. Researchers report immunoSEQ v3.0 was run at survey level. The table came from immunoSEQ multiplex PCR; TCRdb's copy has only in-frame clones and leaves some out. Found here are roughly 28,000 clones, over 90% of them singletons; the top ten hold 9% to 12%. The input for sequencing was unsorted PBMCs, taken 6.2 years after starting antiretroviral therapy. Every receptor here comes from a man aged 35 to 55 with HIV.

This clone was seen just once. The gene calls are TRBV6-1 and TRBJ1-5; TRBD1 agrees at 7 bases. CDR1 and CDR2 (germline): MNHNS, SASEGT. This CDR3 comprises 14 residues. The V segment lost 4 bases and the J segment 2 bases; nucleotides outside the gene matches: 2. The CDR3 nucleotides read TGTGCCAGCAGTGCCGGGACAGGCAATCAGCCCCAGCATTTT. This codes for CASSAGTGNQPQHF.

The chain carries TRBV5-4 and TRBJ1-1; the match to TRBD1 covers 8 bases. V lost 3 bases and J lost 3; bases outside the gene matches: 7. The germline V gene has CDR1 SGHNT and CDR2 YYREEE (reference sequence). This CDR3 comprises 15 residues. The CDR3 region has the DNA TGTGCCAGCAGCTCTGGGACAGGTTGGGACACTGAAGCTTTCTTT. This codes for CASSSGTGWDTEAFF.

This chain's CDR3 is CASSAIVNTEAFF. The CDR3 nucleotides read TGTGCCAGCAGCGCGATAGTGAACACTGAAGCTTTCTTT. V gene TRBV9 combines with J gene TRBJ1-1; D not resolved. The germline V gene encodes CDR1 SGDLS and CDR2 YYNGEE. With 3 bases removed from V and 0 bases from J, the gap between germline ends came to 6 bases. This CDR3 contains 13 residues.

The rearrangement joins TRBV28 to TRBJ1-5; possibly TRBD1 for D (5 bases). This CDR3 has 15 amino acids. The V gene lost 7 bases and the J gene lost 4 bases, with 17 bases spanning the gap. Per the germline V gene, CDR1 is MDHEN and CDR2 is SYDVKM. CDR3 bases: TGTGCCAGCATTGGGACCGAGACTCATAATCAGCCCCAGCATTTT. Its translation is CASIGTETHNQPQHF. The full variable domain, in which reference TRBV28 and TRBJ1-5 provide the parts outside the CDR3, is DVKVTQSSRYLVKRTGEKVFLECVQDMDHENMFWYRQDPGLGLRLIYFSYDVKMKEKGDIPEGYSVSREKKERFSLILESASTNQTSMYLCASIGTETHNQPQHFGDGTRLSIL.

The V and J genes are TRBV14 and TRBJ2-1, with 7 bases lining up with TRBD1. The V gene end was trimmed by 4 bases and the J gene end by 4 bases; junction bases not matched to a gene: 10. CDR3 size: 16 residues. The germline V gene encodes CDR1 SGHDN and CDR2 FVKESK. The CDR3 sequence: CASSRQGVYKYNEQFF. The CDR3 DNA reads TGTGCCAGCAGCCGACAGGGTGTATATAAGTACAATGAGCAGTTCTTC. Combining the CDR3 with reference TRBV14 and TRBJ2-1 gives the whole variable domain EAGVTQFPSHSVIEKGQTVTLRCDPISGHDNLYWYRRVMGKEIKFLLHFVKESKQDESGMPNNRFLAERTGGTYSTLKVQPAELEDSGVYFCASSRQGVYKYNEQFFGPGTRLTVL.

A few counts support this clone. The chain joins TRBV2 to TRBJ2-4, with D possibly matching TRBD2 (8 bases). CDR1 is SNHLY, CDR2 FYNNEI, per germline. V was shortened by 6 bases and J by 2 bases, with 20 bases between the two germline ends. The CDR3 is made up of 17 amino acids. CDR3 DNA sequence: TGTGCCAGCAGAGAACAGGGGCTAGCGGGCACCAAAAACATTCAGTACTTC. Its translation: CASREQGLAGTKNIQYF.

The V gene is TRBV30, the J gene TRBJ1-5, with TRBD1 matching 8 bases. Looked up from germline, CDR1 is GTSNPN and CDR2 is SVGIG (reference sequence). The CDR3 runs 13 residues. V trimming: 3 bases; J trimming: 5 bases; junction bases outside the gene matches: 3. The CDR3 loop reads CAWSQGAYQPQHF. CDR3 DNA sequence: TGTGCCTGGAGCCAGGGGGCCTATCAGCCCCAGCATTTT.

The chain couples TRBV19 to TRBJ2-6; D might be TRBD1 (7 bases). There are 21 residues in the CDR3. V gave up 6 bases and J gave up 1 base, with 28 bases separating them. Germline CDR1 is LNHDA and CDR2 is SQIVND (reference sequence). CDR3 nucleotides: TGTGCCAGTAGATTGAGGGGGGCGCTAGGACAGGCCGGGTCTGGGGCCAACGTCCTGACTTTC. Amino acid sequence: CASRLRGALGQAGSGANVLTF.

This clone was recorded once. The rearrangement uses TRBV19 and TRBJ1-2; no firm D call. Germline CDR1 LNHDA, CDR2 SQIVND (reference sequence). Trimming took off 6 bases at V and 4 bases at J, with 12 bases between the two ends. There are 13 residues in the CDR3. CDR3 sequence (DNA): TGTGCCAGTAGGGCCCCGGGAAGCTATGGCTACACCTTC. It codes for CASRAPGSYGYTF.

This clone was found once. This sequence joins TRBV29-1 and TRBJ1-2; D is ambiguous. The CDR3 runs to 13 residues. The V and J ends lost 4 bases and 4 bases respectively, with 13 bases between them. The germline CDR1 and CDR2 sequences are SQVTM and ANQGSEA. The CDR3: CSVADGLPYGYTF. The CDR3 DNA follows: TGCAGCGTTGCGGACGGACTGCCCTATGGCTACACCTTC.

This chain's CDR3 is CASREGDSSNSPLHF. The CDR3 DNA reads TGTGCCAGCAGAGAGGGGGACAGTTCTAATTCACCCCTCCACTTT. The rearrangement joins TRBV6-5 to TRBJ1-6; 7 bases agree with TRBD1. Per the germline V gene, CDR1 is MNHEY and CDR2 is SVGAGI. The CDR3 consists of 15 residues. The junction had 8 bases not matched to a gene; V was cut back by 6 bases and J by 6 bases.

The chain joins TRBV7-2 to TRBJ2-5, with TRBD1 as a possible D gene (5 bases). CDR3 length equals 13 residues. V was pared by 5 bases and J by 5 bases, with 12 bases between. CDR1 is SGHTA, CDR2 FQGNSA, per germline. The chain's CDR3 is CASSIGRGETQYF. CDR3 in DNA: TGTGCCAGCAGCATAGGAAGGGGTGAGACCCAGTACTTC.

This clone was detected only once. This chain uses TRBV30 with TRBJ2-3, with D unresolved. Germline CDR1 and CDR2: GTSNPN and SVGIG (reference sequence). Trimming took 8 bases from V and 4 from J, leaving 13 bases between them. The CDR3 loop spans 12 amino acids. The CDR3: CAQSGRADTQYF. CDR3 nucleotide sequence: TGTGCCCAATCCGGAAGGGCAGATACGCAGTATTTT. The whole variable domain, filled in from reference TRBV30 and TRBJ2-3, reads SQTIHQWPATLVQPVGSPLSLECTVEGTSNPNLYWYRQAAGRGLQLLFYSVGIGQISSEVPQNLSASRPQDRQFILSSKKLLLSDSGFYLCAQSGRADTQYFGPGTRLTVL.

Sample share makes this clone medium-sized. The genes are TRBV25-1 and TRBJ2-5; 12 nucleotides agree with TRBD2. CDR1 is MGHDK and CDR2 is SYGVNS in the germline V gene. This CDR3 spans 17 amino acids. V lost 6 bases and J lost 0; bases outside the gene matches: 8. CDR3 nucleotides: TGTGCCAGCAGCACGACTAGCGGGGGCTTGTACCAAGAGACCCAGTACTTC. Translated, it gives CASSTTSGGLYQETQYF.

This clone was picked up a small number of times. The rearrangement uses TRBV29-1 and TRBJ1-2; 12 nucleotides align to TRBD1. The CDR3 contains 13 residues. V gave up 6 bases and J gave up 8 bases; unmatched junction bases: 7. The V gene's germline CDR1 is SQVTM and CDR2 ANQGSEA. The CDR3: CSVPGQGAGGYTF. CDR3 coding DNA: TGCAGCGTACCGGGACAGGGGGCCGGCGGCTACACCTTC.

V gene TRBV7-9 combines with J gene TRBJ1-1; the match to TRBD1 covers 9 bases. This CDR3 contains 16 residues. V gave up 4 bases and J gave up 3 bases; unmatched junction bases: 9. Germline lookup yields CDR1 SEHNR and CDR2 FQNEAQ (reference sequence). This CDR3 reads CASSSPGQGRYTEAFF. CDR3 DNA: TGTGCCAGCAGCTCCCCGGGACAGGGAAGGTACACTGAAGCTTTCTTT.

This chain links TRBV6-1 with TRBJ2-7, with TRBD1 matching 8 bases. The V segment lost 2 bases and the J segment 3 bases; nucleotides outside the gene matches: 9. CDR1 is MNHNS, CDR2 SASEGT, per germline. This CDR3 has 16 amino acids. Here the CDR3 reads CASSESAGTGVYEQYF. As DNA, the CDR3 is TGTGCCAGCAGTGAATCGGCAGGGACAGGAGTCTACGAGCAGTACTTC.

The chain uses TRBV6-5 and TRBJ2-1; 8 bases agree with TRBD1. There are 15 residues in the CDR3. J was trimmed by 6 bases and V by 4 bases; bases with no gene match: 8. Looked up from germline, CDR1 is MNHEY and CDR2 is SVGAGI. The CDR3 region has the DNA TGTGCCAGCAGTTTAGACAGGGGTCTGTTCAATGAGCAGTTCTTC. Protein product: CASSLDRGLFNEQFF.

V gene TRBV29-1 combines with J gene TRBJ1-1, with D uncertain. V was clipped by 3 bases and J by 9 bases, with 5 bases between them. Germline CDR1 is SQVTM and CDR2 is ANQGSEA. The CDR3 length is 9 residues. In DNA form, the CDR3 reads TGCAGCGTTGATCCCAAAGCTTTCTTT. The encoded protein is CSVDPKAFF. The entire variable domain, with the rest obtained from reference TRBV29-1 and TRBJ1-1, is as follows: SAVISQKPSRDICQRGTSLTIQCQVDSQVTMMFWYRQQPGQSLTLIATANQGSEATYESGFVIDKFPISRPNLTFSTLTVSNMSPEDSSIYLCSVDPKAFFGQGTRLTVV.

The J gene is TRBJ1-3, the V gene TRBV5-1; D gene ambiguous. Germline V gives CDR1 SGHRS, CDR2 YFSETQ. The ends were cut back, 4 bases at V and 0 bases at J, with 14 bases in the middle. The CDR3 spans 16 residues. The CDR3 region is CASSLGPNSSGNTIYF. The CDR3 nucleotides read TGCGCCAGCAGCCTCGGCCCCAACAGCTCTGGAAACACCATATATTTT.

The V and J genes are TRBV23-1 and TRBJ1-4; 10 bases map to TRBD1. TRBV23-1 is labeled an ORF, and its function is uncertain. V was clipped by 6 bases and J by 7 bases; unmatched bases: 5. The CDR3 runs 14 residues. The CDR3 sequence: CASSRDRGLEKLFF. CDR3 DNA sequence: TGCGCCAGCAGCCGAGACAGGGGGCTTGAAAAACTGTTTTTT.

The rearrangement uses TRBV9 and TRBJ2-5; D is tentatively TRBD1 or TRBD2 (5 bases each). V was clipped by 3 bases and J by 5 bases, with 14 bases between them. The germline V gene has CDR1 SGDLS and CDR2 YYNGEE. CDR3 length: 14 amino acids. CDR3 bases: TGTGCCAGCAGCGGATTAAGGGGCGGGGAGACCCAGTACTTC. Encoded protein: CASSGLRGGETQYF.

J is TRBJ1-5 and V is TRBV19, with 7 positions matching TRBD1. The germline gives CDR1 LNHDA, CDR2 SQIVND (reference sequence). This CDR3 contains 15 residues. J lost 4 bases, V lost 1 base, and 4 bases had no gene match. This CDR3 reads CASSIGGTANQPQHF. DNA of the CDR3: TGTGCCAGTAGTATAGGTGGGACAGCGAATCAGCCCCAGCATTTT.

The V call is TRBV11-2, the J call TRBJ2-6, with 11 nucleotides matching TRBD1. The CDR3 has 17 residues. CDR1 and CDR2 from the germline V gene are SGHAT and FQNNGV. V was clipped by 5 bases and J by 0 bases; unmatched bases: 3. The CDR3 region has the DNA TGTGCCAGCAGCCAAGGGACAGGGGGCTCTGGGGCCAACGTCCTGACTTTC. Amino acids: CASSQGTGGSGANVLTF.

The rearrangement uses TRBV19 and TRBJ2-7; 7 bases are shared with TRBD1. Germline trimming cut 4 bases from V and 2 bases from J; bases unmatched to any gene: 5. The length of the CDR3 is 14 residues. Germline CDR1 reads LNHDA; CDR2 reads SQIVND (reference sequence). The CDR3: CASSKKQGTYEQYF. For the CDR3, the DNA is TGTGCCAGTAGTAAGAAACAGGGGACCTACGAGCAGTACTTC.